The 5 T cell receptor beta chains presented below share a single source sample, sequenced in a study of early T cells in non-severe SARS-CoV-2 infection (dated by TCRdb to the early 2020s). Libraries were built with 5' RACE. Sequencer: NextSeq 500. TCRdb reprocessing: public reads trimmed at Q25 with fastp, clones called with MiXCR, in-frame beta chains kept. CDR3 protein duplicates are merged, each entry listing the most common genes and DNA. Recorded for this sample are 95,000 to 110,000 distinct CDR3 sequences; 11% of them occurred a single time. About 7.6% of the sample is held by the ten biggest clonotypes. The material sequenced was whole blood. These receptors originate from an adult who was a healthcare worker with PCR-confirmed SARS-CoV-2 infection or an uninfected control (not recorded which).

There are many counts of this clonotype. V gene TRBV29-1 combines with J gene TRBJ1-5, with D unclear. The CDR3 extends over 13 amino acids. Deletions cut 4 bases from V and 0 bases from J, with 7 bases between. Looked up from germline, CDR1 is SQVTM and CDR2 is ANQGSEA. This CDR3 reads CSVVDNSNQPQHF. CDR3 DNA sequence: TGCAGCGTTGTAGATAATAGCAATCAGCCCCAGCATTTT.

The V and J genes are TRBV20-1 and TRBJ2-1; D uncertain. CDR1 and CDR2 (germline): DFQATT, SNEGSKA (reference sequence). The V gene lost 3 bases and the J gene lost 1 base, with 13 bases spanning the gap. The CDR3 contains 15 residues. For the CDR3, the DNA is TGCAGTGCTAGGGGGTTCAGGTCTTCCTACAATGAGCAGTTCTTC. The encoded protein is CSARGFRSSYNEQFF.

The V and J genes are TRBV7-2 and TRBJ2-7; possibly TRBD1 for D (5 bases). Deletions cut 1 base from V and 7 bases from J, with 17 bases between. CDR1 is SGHTA and CDR2 is FQGNSA in the germline V gene. The CDR3 is 15 residues long. The CDR3 DNA reads TGTGCCAGCAGCTTAGATTGGGGAATAGCAGGGGAGCAGTACTTC. Protein: CASSLDWGIAGEQYF.

This clonotype was observed a few times. The chain has TRBV9 and TRBJ1-2; D ambiguous. This CDR3 is built from 12 residues. CDR1 SGDLS and CDR2 YYNGEE come from the germline V gene. V lost 4 bases, J lost 4 bases, and 8 bases lay in between. In DNA form, the CDR3 reads TGTGCCAGCAGCAGGGAGTCCTATGGCTACACCTTC. As protein: CASSRESYGYTF.

This rearrangement joins TRBV12-3 or TRBV12-4 to TRBJ1-5; 8 nucleotides match TRBD1. The CDR3 covers 15 residues. The ends lost 3 bases at V and 3 bases at J; junction bases unmatched: 4. DNA for the CDR3: TGTGCCAGCAGTTTGGGACAGGTAGTCAATCAGCCCCAGCATTTT. Translating gives CASSLGQVVNQPQHF.